The clone carrying this T cell receptor beta chain was observed a handful of times. The antigen remains undetermined. One entry per CDR3 protein results from TCRdb running MiXCR on the RT-PCR reads. The repertoire has 650,000 to 800,000 distinct CDR3 sequences, roughly 18% of them found once; the top ten carry approximately 11%. The sample comes from a study of response to subunit inactivated influenza vaccine. Study observations and caveats: T cells newly recruited by each seasonal influenza vaccination are few, the authors suggested.

Trimming pared 5 bases from V and 0 bases from J, leaving 20 bases between. The CDR3 consists of 18 residues. Germline V gene sequence: CDR1 MDHEN, CDR2 SYDVKM. Sample: PBMCs from blood, taken about 5 days after vaccination. The TCR comes from a man aged 50-60 years who received an inactivated influenza vaccine. The chain carries TRBV28 and TRBJ1-5, with no clear D. The CDR3 loop reads CASSPSPARADSNQPQHF. In DNA, the CDR3 is TGTGCCAGCAGTCCCTCCCCTGCTCGGGCGGATAGCAATCAGCCCCAGCATTTT.